This TCR beta chain was captured by sequencing in a study of beta chain features in type 1 diabetes. Study results and limitations: For cells with high TCR expression, cDNA sequencing could yield over-representation. Within patients, naive, central memory and Treg TCRB repertoires seemed more similar than within healthy donors.

What was sequenced were expressed TCRB transcripts, since all of the isolated RNA had been reverse transcribed. Libraries were prepared by immunoSEQ multiplex PCR; TCRdb keeps only in-frame clonotypes and omits some of them. The top ten clones hold 0.02% to 0.03% of a sample with under 900,000 clones, about a sixth of them seen once. This clone came up a few times. No antigen is known for it. The ends were cut back, 3 bases at V and 6 bases at J, with 14 bases in the middle. The CDR3 sequence is 14 residues long. Germline V CDR1 and CDR2: MNHNS, SASEGT. Sorting with CD45RO/CCR7/CD25/CD127/CD95/CD27 yielded naive, central memory, regulatory and stem-like memory CD4+ cells.

This receptor was taken from a woman under 30 in good health. The J gene is TRBJ1-2, the V gene TRBV6-1, with D possibly being TRBD1 (5 bases). Sequencing was carried out using naive CD4+ T cells from blood. The CDR3, as DNA: TGTGCCAGCAGTGAGGGACTCTCGATTGATGGCTACACCTTC. This gives the protein CASSEGLSIDGYTF.